The sequence of this T cell receptor (beta chain) was determined in a study of CXCR3-negative and CXCR3-positive naive CD8 T cells. Regarding this clonotype: The antigen is undetermined.

UMI-tagged TRB cDNA libraries were built via 5' RACE. From the 5' RACE reads, TCRdb lists one entry per CDR3 protein and no DNA. The sample table includes about 110,000 distinct CDR3 sequences. There are 15 residues in the CDR3. Germline-derived CDR1 and CDR2 are SNHLY and FYNNEI. Naivety in CD8+ T cells corresponded to a CD45RO-CCR7+CD27+CD95- phenotype. Study-level findings and limits: The TRB CDR3s that CXCR3-positive naive cells carried were more hydrophobic than those of CXCR3-negative naive cells. Both naive subsets showed comparably high diversity, and memory CD8+ cells showed much lower diversity. The study inferred TCR strength from TRB CDR3 properties and found comparable surface CD5 between naive subsets.

This receptor was taken from a human donor in good health. Some clones in this sample may be carry-over from other donors' samples. Sequencing was done on a sample of naive CXCR3+ CD8+ T cells from blood. Subset in this sample: CD45RO-CCR7+CD27+CD95- naive CD8+ T cells expressing CXCR3 (TNR3+). V is TRBV2 and J is TRBJ2-1; without DNA, the TCRdb call of TRBD1 cannot be checked. CDR3 sequence: CASKVGVGRVNEQFF.